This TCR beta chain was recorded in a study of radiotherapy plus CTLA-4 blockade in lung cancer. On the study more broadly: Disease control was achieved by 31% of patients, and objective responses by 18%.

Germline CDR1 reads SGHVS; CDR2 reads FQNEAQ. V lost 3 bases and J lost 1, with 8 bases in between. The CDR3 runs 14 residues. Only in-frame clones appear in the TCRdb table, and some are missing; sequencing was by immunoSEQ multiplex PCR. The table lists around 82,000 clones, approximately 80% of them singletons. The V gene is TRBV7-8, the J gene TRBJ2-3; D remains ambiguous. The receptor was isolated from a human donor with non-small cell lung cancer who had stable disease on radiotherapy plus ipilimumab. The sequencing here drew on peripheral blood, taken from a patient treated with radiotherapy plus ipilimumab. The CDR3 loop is CASSFTPRTDTQYF. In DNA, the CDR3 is TGTGCCAGCAGCTTCACACCCCGCACAGATACGCAGTATTTT.